Listed below are T cell receptor beta chains from one sample, sequenced in a study of shared clonotypes between healthy human individuals. TCRdb's table, derived via immunoSEQ multiplex PCR, lists solely in-frame clones and lacks some. The repertoire holds about 2.4 million clones, 80% to 95% seen once, with approximately 0.35% in the top ten. Sequenced: naive CD4+ T cells from PBMCs. These receptor sequences come from a man between 18 and 29 years old in good health. Some clones in this sample may be carry-over from other donors' samples. The CDR3 runs from the conserved cysteine through the conserved F or W.

cdr3_aa | j_call | v_call
CASSTKGTSRETGELFF | TRBJ2-2 | TRBV19
CAWSEGGLGYTF | TRBJ1-2 | TRBV30
CASGIRDRSAFF | TRBJ1-1 | TRBV28
CASSYSETQYF | TRBJ2-5 | TRBV6-6
CAWSQGGYATEAFF | TRBJ1-1 | TRBV30
CASTERIAEAFF | TRBJ1-1 | TRBV7-9
CSVGGQGVSQPQHF | TRBJ1-5 | TRBV29-1
CASSVTGTEADTQYF | TRBJ2-3 | TRBV9
CASSLQGRSQETQYF | TRBJ2-5 | TRBV19
CASSLLGQGNYEQYF | TRBJ2-7 | TRBV7-2
CASSLILAKNIQYF | TRBJ2-4 | TRBV6-6